The 9 T cell receptor beta chains below all came from one sample that was sequenced in a study of T cells after yellow fever vaccination. Via MiXCR, TCRdb re-called the 5' RACE reads, giving one row per CDR3 protein. The repertoire holds 250,000 to 400,000 distinct CDR3 sequences, with approximately 4% as singletons. The starting material was PBMCs, obtained 5 days after the yellow fever booster vaccination. These receptor sequences come from a man between 18 and 35 years old who received the YFV17D yellow fever vaccine.

This clonotype was seen only a few times. The J gene is TRBJ2-5, the V gene TRBV7-2; 8 bases line up with TRBD1. V trimming: 8 bases; J trimming: 5 bases; junction bases outside the gene matches: 7. This CDR3 spans 13 amino acids. Germline loops: CDR1 SGHTA, CDR2 FQGNSA. The CDR3 protein is CASGPGGRETQYF. DNA of the CDR3: TGTGCCAGCGGGCCAGGGGGCCGGGAGACCCAGTACTTC. The complete variable domain, with remaining parts taken from reference TRBV7-2 and TRBJ2-5, reads GAGVSQSPSNKVTEKGKDVELRCDPISGHTALYWYRQSLGQGLEFLIYFQGNSAPDKSGLPSDRFSAERTGGSVSTLTIQRTQQEDSAVYLCASGPGGRETQYFGPGTRLLVL.

The sample holds a few counts of this clonotype. CDR3 region: CASSTGYVQYV. The DNA of the CDR3 is TGTGCCAGCAGCACGGGGTACGTGCAGTACGTC. The chain links TRBV11-2 to TRBJ2-7; possibly TRBD2 for D (5 bases). Germline CDR1 SGHAT, CDR2 FQNNGV. The CDR3 runs to 11 residues.

The V gene is TRBV7-9, the J gene TRBJ2-5; D call uncertain. This CDR3 region has 12 residues. The V and J ends lost 4 bases and 8 bases respectively, with 11 bases between them. Germline CDR1 is SEHNR and CDR2 is FQNEAQ (reference sequence). CDR3 region: CASSSTRPTQYF. The CDR3 nucleotides read TGTGCCAGCAGCTCTACCCGGCCAACCCAGTACTTC.

This clonotype was observed many times. In nucleotides, the CDR3 is TGCAGCGTTGAAGTTGACACTTTCCGTGGCTACACCTTC. It yields the protein CSVEVDTFRGYTF. V gene TRBV29-1 combines with J gene TRBJ1-2; D unresolved. The germline CDR1 and CDR2 sequences are SQVTM and ANQGSEA. The V gene lost 1 base and the J gene lost 7 bases, with 13 bases spanning the gap. The CDR3 totals 13 residues.

This chain joins TRBV12-3 or TRBV12-4 and TRBJ2-5; D gene unclear. The CDR3 is made up of 15 amino acids. V lost 2 bases to trimming and J lost 2 bases, with 12 bases between them. The CDR3, as DNA: TGTGCCAGCAGTTTATTTAGCCGAGCACAAGAGACCCAGTACTTC. This gives the protein CASSLFSRAQETQYF.

The CDR3 DNA follows: TGTGCCAGCAGCACCGTAGCGGGGGGCGGCACAGATACGCAGTATTTT. It translates to CASSTVAGGGTDTQYF. J is TRBJ2-3 and V is TRBV6-2 or TRBV6-3; 10 nucleotides align to TRBD2. Losses at the gene ends were 6 bases for V and 1 base for J; bases not matched to a gene: 7. In germline, CDR1 is MNHEY, CDR2 SVGEGT. The CDR3 spans 16 residues.

This chain connects TRBV7-9 to TRBJ1-1; tentative D call: TRBD1 (5 bases). CDR3 length: 16 amino acids. The germline gives CDR1 SEHNR, CDR2 FQNEAQ (reference sequence). The ends were cut back, 2 bases at V and 5 bases at J, with 18 bases in the middle. CDR3 region: CASSLSGGSGGTEAFF. The CDR3 DNA follows: TGTGCCAGCAGCTTAAGTGGAGGCAGCGGGGGAACTGAAGCTTTCTTT.

V usage is TRBV20-1 and J usage is TRBJ2-5, with TRBD1 as a possible D gene (5 bases). Deletions cut 3 bases from V and 2 bases from J, with 19 bases between. The CDR3 loop spans 16 amino acids. Germline CDR1 reads DFQATT; CDR2 reads SNEGSKA (reference sequence). Written as DNA, the CDR3 is TGCAGTGCTAGCTCCCATGGGGCGGACCTACAAGAGACCCAGTACTTC. Its translation is CSASSHGADLQETQYF.

V gene TRBV12-3 or TRBV12-4 combines with J gene TRBJ1-1; D might be TRBD1 (6 bases). V gave up 3 bases and J gave up 4 bases, with 9 bases separating them. The CDR3 is 13 amino acids. The CDR3 DNA follows: TGTGCCAGCAGTTTGGGGACATTCACTGAAGCTTTCTTT. Residues: CASSLGTFTEAFF.